A selection of T cell receptor beta chains follows, all from one sample in a study of early T cells in non-severe SARS-CoV-2 infection. TCRdb re-called the 5' RACE reads through MiXCR, storing one row per CDR3 protein. The sample carries about 83,000 distinct CDR3 sequences, 12% to 15% recorded once. The source material was whole blood. These TCRs come from an adult who was a healthcare worker with PCR-confirmed SARS-CoV-2 infection or an uninfected control (not recorded which). CDR3s include the opening cysteine and the closing phenylalanine or tryptophan. Fields, in order: D gene, V gene, J gene, clone size, CDR3 protein, CDR3 DNA. D genes are given only for firm matches. The size of a clone is reported for some rows only, either as once, few or many, or as a class for expanded clones.

NA	TRBV11-2	TRBJ2-7	NA	CASRSALEQYF	TGTGCCAGCAGGTCCGCGTTGGAGCAGTACTTC
TRBD1	TRBV5-1	TRBJ1-6	few	CASSRDRRFYNSPLHF	TGCGCCAGCAGCCGGGACAGGCGATTCTATAATTCACCCCTCCACTTT
TRBD1	TRBV7-2	TRBJ2-7	many	CASSHRRGQGEQYF	TGTGCCAGCAGCCATCGCCGGGGACAGGGGGAGCAGTACTTC
NA	TRBV6-6	TRBJ1-1	few	CAVAAGDFTEAFF	TGTGCCGTCGCGGCAGGGGACTTCACTGAAGCTTTCTTT
NA	TRBV3-1	TRBJ1-2	few	CASSPAGANYGYTF	TGTGCCAGCAGCCCGGCGGGAGCTAACTATGGCTACACCTTC
NA	TRBV20-1	TRBJ2-3	many	CSALRDPLDTQYF	TGCAGTGCCCTCCGGGACCCCTTAGATACGCAGTATTTT
NA	TRBV7-2	TRBJ2-7	few	CASSHPGNEQYF	TGTGCCAGCAGCCACCCCGGGAACGAGCAGTACTTC
TRBD1	TRBV19	TRBJ1-6	many	CASRGNGIGSPLHF	TGTGCCAGCAGGGGGAACGGGATTGGTTCACCCCTCCACTTT
NA	TRBV20-1	TRBJ2-7	NA	CSATQGYYEQYF	TGCAGTGCTACACAGGGATACTACGAGCAGTACTTC
NA	TRBV20-1	TRBJ1-5	many	CSAGRRGQPQHF	TGCAGTGCCGGCCGACGGGGGCAGCCCCAGCATTTT
TRBD2	TRBV4-3	TRBJ2-5	NA	CASSQDALAGGVGQETQYF	TGCGCCAGCAGCCAAGATGCGCTAGCGGGGGGCGTGGGGCAAGAGACCCAGTACTTC
NA	TRBV21-1	TRBJ2-6	few	CASSKVGGRPPGANVLTF	TGTGCCAGCAGCAAAGTTGGAGGAAGACCCCCTGGGGCCAACGTCCTGACTTTC
NA	TRBV7-9	TRBJ1-2	NA	CASSSSYGYTF	TGTGCCAGCAGCTCGAGCTATGGCTACACCTTC
NA	TRBV29-1	TRBJ2-5	few	CSAQTAAQETQYF	TGCAGCGCTCAGACAGCCGCTCAAGAGACCCAGTACTTC
NA	TRBV14	TRBJ2-2	few	CASSQGSGRNTGELFF	TGTGCCAGCAGCCAAGGCAGCGGGCGCAACACCGGGGAGCTGTTTTTT
TRBD2	TRBV7-6	TRBJ2-1	few	CASSSLGTSASNEQFF	TGTGCCAGCAGCTCTCTCGGGACTAGCGCAAGTAATGAGCAGTTCTTC
NA	TRBV11-2	TRBJ2-1	NA	CASSALGPLSGEQFF	TGTGCCAGCAGCGCACTCGGGCCTCTATCTGGTGAGCAGTTCTTC
NA	TRBV19	TRBJ2-3	few	CASSPGTSTDTQYF	TGTGCCAGTAGTCCCGGGACTAGCACAGATACGCAGTATTTT
NA	TRBV5-5	TRBJ2-2	NA	CASSLDPDTTGELFF	TGTGCCAGCAGCTTGGACCCGGACACCACCGGGGAGCTGTTTTTT
TRBD2	TRBV30	TRBJ2-7	few	CACHIAGGLYEQYF	TGTGCCTGCCATATAGCGGGGGGGCTGTACGAGCAGTACTTC
TRBD1	TRBV3-1	TRBJ1-2	many	CASSQVPDRIGYGYTF	TGTGCCAGCAGCCAAGTCCCGGACAGGATAGGCTATGGCTACACCTTC
NA	TRBV30	TRBJ2-7	NA	CAWNRDHEQYF	TGTGCCTGGAACAGGGACCACGAGCAGTACTTC
NA	TRBV12-3/TRBV12-4	TRBJ1-3	many	CASSFWGARGNTIYF	TGTGCCAGCAGTTTCTGGGGGGCGCGGGGAAACACCATATATTTT
TRBD1	TRBV7-9	TRBJ1-2	many	CASSLWRGQAGSNYGYTF	TGTGCCAGCAGCTTATGGAGGGGACAGGCCGGATCTAACTATGGCTACACCTTC
TRBD1	TRBV20-1	TRBJ2-4	many	CSANYVGQALQYF	TGCAGTGCTAATTACGTTGGACAGGCGTTACAGTACTTC
NA	TRBV6-6	TRBJ1-2	many	CASNRGENYGYTF	TGTGCCAGCAATAGAGGGGAGAACTATGGCTACACCTTC
TRBD1	TRBV6-2/TRBV6-3	TRBJ2-5	few	CASSPLGWTGVETQYF	TGTGCCAGCAGTCCTCTCGGGTGGACAGGGGTAGAGACCCAGTACTTC
NA	TRBV6-2/TRBV6-3	TRBJ1-1	many	CASRQFMNTEAFF	TGTGCCAGCAGACAGTTCATGAACACTGAAGCTTTCTTT
NA	TRBV12-3/TRBV12-4	TRBJ2-3	few	CASRPTVGASTDTQYF	TGTGCCAGCAGACCTACAGTCGGTGCTAGCACAGATACGCAGTATTTT
NA	TRBV21-1	TRBJ2-1	many	CASSKVGPPIEQFF	TGTGCCAGCAGCAAAGTGGGACCACCGATTGAGCAGTTCTTC
TRBD1	TRBV5-6	TRBJ1-6	few	CASSLRTGGNSPLHF	TGTGCCAGCAGCTTGCGGACAGGGGGTAATTCACCCCTCCACTTT
NA	TRBV3-1	TRBJ2-1	NA	CASSQDPNNPNNEQFF	TGTGCCAGCAGCCAAGACCCCAATAACCCCAACAATGAGCAGTTCTTC
NA	TRBV29-1	TRBJ1-1	few	CSVHRDTLGGTEAFF	TGCAGCGTTCATCGGGACACCCTGGGGGGGACTGAAGCTTTCTTT
NA	TRBV20-1	TRBJ1-2	few	CSAREAGAGSKGSYGYTF	TGCAGTGCTAGAGAAGCTGGGGCCGGGTCTAAGGGGTCCTATGGCTACACCTTC
NA	TRBV3-1	TRBJ1-2	few	CASSHRPPAGYTF	TGTGCCAGCAGCCATCGGCCGCCCGCTGGCTACACCTTC
NA	TRBV18	TRBJ1-5	many	CASSPGLSNQPQHF	TGTGCCAGCTCACCAGGACTTAGCAATCAGCCCCAGCATTTT
NA	TRBV18	TRBJ1-5	NA	CASGRGGNQPQHF	TGTGCCAGCGGCAGGGGTGGCAATCAGCCCCAGCATTTT
TRBD1	TRBV20-1	TRBJ1-6	NA	CSARGGQWLRSPLHF	TGCAGTGCTAGGGGGGGACAGTGGCTGCGGTCACCCCTCCACTTT
NA	TRBV5-1	TRBJ1-1	few	CATAETGLNTEAFF	TGCGCCACCGCTGAGACGGGGTTGAACACTGAAGCTTTCTTT